The rows below give T cell receptor beta chains drawn from one sample of a study of shared clonotypes between healthy human individuals. The repertoire was sequenced with immunoSEQ multiplex PCR; TCRdb's copy has only in-frame clones and lacks some. The profile shows around 2.3 million clones, approximately 94% of them singletons. The material sequenced was naive CD4+ T cells sorted from blood. These receptors were obtained from a man aged 18 to 29 in good health. CDR3s include the opening cysteine and the closing phenylalanine or tryptophan. The order of the fields is D gene, V gene, J gene, clone size, CDR3 DNA, CDR3 protein. D genes are given only for firm matches. Some rows have no size entry. The others give once, few or many, or a class for an expanded clone.

>NA|TRBV7-3|TRBJ2-7|NA
TGTGCCAGCAGCTTATCCCCCGGGCCTTCCTACGAGCAGTACTTC
CASSLSPGPSYEQYF
>NA|TRBV10-3|TRBJ1-2|NA
TGTGCCATCAGTGAAGGGGACTATGGCTACACCTTC
CAISEGDYGYTF
>NA|TRBV28|TRBJ1-1|NA
TGTGCCAGCAGTTTAATCGGAGGGATGAACACTGAAGCTTTCTTT
CASSLIGGMNTEAFF
>NA|TRBV27|TRBJ2-7|NA
TGTGCCAGCAGTTTAAAAGGGAAAGGCTACGAGCAGTACTTC
CASSLKGKGYEQYF
>TRBD1|TRBV5-4|TRBJ1-1|NA
TGTGCCAGCAGCTTAGGATCGCAGGGGGCTTCGAACACTGAAGCTTTCTTT
CASSLGSQGASNTEAFF
>NA|TRBV12-5|TRBJ2-6|NA
TGTGCTAGTGGTCCAGGACGGAGCTCTGGGGCCAACGTCCTGACTTTC
CASGPGRSSGANVLTF
>TRBD2|TRBV7-3|TRBJ2-5|NA
TGTGCCAGCAGCTCGGGACTAGCCGGGGAGACCCAGTACTTC
CASSSGLAGETQYF
>TRBD1|TRBV10-3|TRBJ1-6|NA
TGTGCCATGGGGACAGGCGTGGATTCACCCCTCCACTTT
CAMGTGVDSPLHF
>TRBD2|TRBV5-4|TRBJ2-3|once
TGTGCCAGCAGCTTGGGGGCTAGCGGGAGCACAGATACGCAGTATTTT
CASSLGASGSTDTQYF
>TRBD1|TRBV4-2|TRBJ2-1|NA
TGTGCCAGCAGCCAAGATCCTGGACAGGGCGAGCAGTTCTTC
CASSQDPGQGEQFF
>NA|TRBV7-2|TRBJ2-2|NA
TGTGCCAGCAGCTTAGAACTGTGGGACACCGGGGAGCTGTTTTTT
CASSLELWDTGELFF
>TRBD2|TRBV11-2|TRBJ2-7|NA
TGTGCCAGCAGCCTGTCTAGCGGGGGGGGTAGGTACGAGCAGTACTTC
CASSLSSGGGRYEQYF
>NA|TRBV5-6|TRBJ1-3|NA
TGTGCCAGCAGCTTGGCCGGTGGGTCTGGAAGCACCATATATTTT
CASSLAGGSGSTIYF
>NA|TRBV19|TRBJ2-7|NA
TGTGCCAGTAGTGATTCCCGGGCGTACGAGCAGTACTTC
CASSDSRAYEQYF
>NA|TRBV6-5|TRBJ2-1|NA
TGTGCCAGCAGCTCCGGGACACTGGAGCAGTTCTTC
CASSSGTLEQFF
>NA|TRBV15|TRBJ1-5|NA
TGTGCCACCAGCATAGGACGGGATAGCAATCAGCCCCAGCATTTT
CATSIGRDSNQPQHF
>TRBD2|TRBV25-1|TRBJ2-1|NA
TGTGCCAGCAGTGATCTAGCGGGAGGGCCTTTGGGCAATGAGCAGTTCTTC
CASSDLAGGPLGNEQFF